This T cell receptor (beta chain) was recovered during a study of blood T cell repertoires in COVID-19. The authors' processing: Amplifying reference gene primers gave estimates of nucleated cell counts. The table came from immunoSEQ multiplex PCR; TCRdb's copy has only in-frame clones and leaves some out. That table gives V, J and clone size, and the DNA gave D and trimming. The sample lists 250,000 or so clones, 70% to 90% seen once, with around 3% in the top ten. V was pared by 0 bases and J by 4 bases, with 10 bases between. Germline CDR1 LGHNA, CDR2 YSLEER. The CDR3 consists of 16 residues. The specimen sequenced was peripheral blood. This sequence originates from a man aged 18 to 29 with active or convalescent COVID-19. The V call is TRBV4-3, the J call TRBJ1-6, with a tentative D call TRBD1 (6 bases). The CDR3 region has the DNA TGCGCCAGCAGCCAAGACCCGACAGGTTATAATTCACCCCTCCACTTT. Its protein product is CASSQDPTGYNSPLHF.